Each of the 30 T cell receptor beta chains below was sequenced from the same sample in a study of blood T cells in healthy people across ages (dated by TCRdb to 2015 to 2017). Libraries came from 5' RACE. Sequencing used an Illumina HiSeq 2500. A second PCR of about 6 to 11 cycles was performed with a sample-barcoded 5' primer and a J-beta primer mix. In-frame beta chains were kept once TCRdb had trimmed the public reads at Q25 with fastp and called clones with MiXCR. Merged by CDR3 protein, the rows form single entries marked with the most common genes and DNA. In all, the sample holds fewer than 800,000 distinct CDR3 sequences, and about 21% of those were seen once. The top ten constitute 3.5% to 4% of the sample. Sequenced: blood. Receptor source: a man in his sixties or seventies in good health.

This clonotype appeared many times. The J gene is TRBJ2-5, the V gene TRBV18; D is possibly TRBD2 (6 bases). The CDR3 length is 14 residues. Trimming took 1 base from V and 1 from J, leaving 7 bases between them. Germline CDR1 is KGHSH and CDR2 is LQKENI. The CDR3 coding sequence is TGTGCCAGCTCACCACTGCGGGGCCAAGAGACCCAGTACTTC. Its protein product is CASSPLRGQETQYF.

This clonotype was counted ten times or more. The CDR3 is CASSMQGAGGYNEQFF. CDR3 DNA: TGTGCCAGCAGCATGCAGGGGGCAGGGGGGTACAATGAGCAGTTCTTC. The chain recombines TRBV9 with TRBJ2-1, with 8 bases aligning to TRBD1. Germline assignment: CDR1 SGDLS and CDR2 YYNGEE. V gave up 4 bases and J gave up 4 bases; unmatched junction bases: 10. This CDR3 contains 16 residues.

This clonotype came up many times. The V gene is TRBV20-1, the J gene TRBJ2-7; D remains unclear. V lost 6 bases to trimming and J lost 9 bases, with 15 bases between them. This CDR3 has 11 residues. Germline CDR1 is DFQATT and CDR2 is SNEGSKA (reference sequence). The CDR3 DNA reads TGCAGTGCCCAACTTGGGCCGGGGCAGTACTTC. Its translation: CSAQLGPGQYF.

This clonotype has more than one count but fewer than ten. This chain connects TRBV14 to TRBJ2-3; 11 bases agree with TRBD2. In germline, CDR1 is SGHDN, CDR2 FVKESK. The CDR3 totals 17 residues. The V and J ends lost 4 bases and 1 base, in that order; junction bases with no gene match: 7. CDR3 nucleotide sequence: TGTGCCAGCAGCCCCACCGGACTAGCGGGCCGCACAGATACGCAGTATTTT. Protein product: CASSPTGLAGRTDTQYF.

This clonotype appeared a few times. DNA of the CDR3: TGTGCCAGCAGTTTCCTCCTACAGGGGGCAGGTTTCTTT. Protein sequence: CASSFLLQGAGFF. The V call is TRBV12-3 or TRBV12-4, the J call TRBJ1-1, with 9 bases identical to TRBD1. V dropped 3 bases and J dropped 13; count of bases not matched to a gene: 9. CDR3 length: 13 amino acids.

The chain links TRBV10-1 to TRBJ2-7; D is unresolved. The ends were cut back, 6 bases at V and 4 bases at J, with 13 bases in the middle. The CDR3 length is 13 residues. Germline CDR1 and CDR2: WNHNN and SYGVQD (reference sequence). CDR3: CASSPQVGYEQYF. CDR3 sequence (DNA): TGCGCCAGCAGCCCCCAGGTTGGGTACGAGCAGTACTTC.

Comments on this clonotype: One end of the junction varies from germline; a read error may be responsible. The chain uses TRBV7-2 and TRBJ1-6; D unresolved. CDR3 length equals 13 residues. Germline assignment: CDR1 SGHTA and CDR2 FQGNSA. The CDR3: CASSLNHLLILHF. CDR3 in DNA: TGCGCCAGCAGCCTTAACCACCTGCTCATCCTCCACTTT.

The chain combines TRBV6-5 with TRBJ2-7, with 10 bases lining up with TRBD1. The CDR3 totals 15 residues. Per the germline V gene, CDR1 is MNHEY and CDR2 is SVGAGI. V lost 2 bases and J lost 2; bases outside the gene matches: 3. In DNA form, the CDR3 reads TGTGCCAGCAGTTACAAGGGACAGGGGCCCTACGAGCAGTACTTC. Translating gives CASSYKGQGPYEQYF.

This chain joins TRBV19 and TRBJ1-4; no firm D call. Between the trimmed V and J ends, which lost 6 bases and 8 bases, there was a span of 10 bases. Per the germline V gene, CDR1 is LNHDA and CDR2 is SQIVND (reference sequence). There are 12 residues in the CDR3. This CDR3 reads CASSPEYEKLFF. In DNA form, the CDR3 reads TGTGCCAGTAGCCCGGAGTACGAAAAACTGTTTTTT.

The V call is TRBV4-1, the J call TRBJ2-2; 7 bases map to TRBD1. The CDR3 spans 17 residues. Unmatched junction bases numbered 8, after V lost 0 bases and J lost 4 bases. Germline CDR1 MGHRA, CDR2 YSYEKL. The CDR3 protein is CASSQDTETGITGELFF. The CDR3 DNA follows: TGCGCCAGCAGCCAAGACACGGAGACAGGGATCACCGGGGAGCTGTTTTTT.

This clonotype was seen at least ten times. This chain links TRBV5-1 with TRBJ2-1; D could derive from TRBD1 or TRBD2 (5 bases each). Germline values: CDR1 SGHRS, CDR2 YFSETQ. Trimming took off 1 base at V and 2 bases at J, with 10 bases between the two ends. CDR3 length: 15 residues. DNA for the CDR3: TGCGCCAGCAGCTTGAGTTGGGGGACCTACAATGAGCAGTTCTTC. Translating gives CASSLSWGTYNEQFF.

The chain combines TRBV7-9 with TRBJ2-3, with D possibly TRBD1 on 6 matching bases. Germline CDR1 and CDR2: SEHNR and FQNEAQ (reference sequence). The ends were cut back, 5 bases at V and 1 base at J, with 13 bases in the middle. This CDR3 region has 15 residues. The CDR3 DNA reads as TGTGCCAGCAGCCTCAGACAGGAGGGCACAGATACGCAGTATTTT. Amino acids: CASSLRQEGTDTQYF.

In its sample, this clonotype was seen a few times. The chain couples TRBV7-3 to TRBJ2-5; TRBD2 might be the D (5 bases). Germline V CDR1 and CDR2: SGHTA, FQGTGA. CDR3 length equals 14 residues. Trimming pared 2 bases from V and 3 bases from J, leaving 10 bases between. The CDR3 reads CASSLGSKEETQYF. The CDR3 DNA is TGTGCCAGCAGCTTAGGGAGCAAAGAAGAGACCCAGTACTTC.

The sample holds a few counts of this clonotype. The chain combines TRBV20-1 with TRBJ1-2; 9 nucleotides align to TRBD1. Germline V lookup: CDR1 DFQATT, CDR2 SNEGSKA (reference sequence). Losses at the gene ends were 2 bases for V and 4 bases for J; bases not matched to a gene: 11. The CDR3 totals 16 residues. DNA of the CDR3: TGCAGTGCTAGACACCTGAGGACAGGGGAGGGCTATGGCTACACCTTC. Amino acids: CSARHLRTGEGYGYTF.

There are many counts of this clonotype. The chain uses TRBV7-9 and TRBJ1-4; D may be TRBD1 (6 bases). The germline V and J ends were trimmed by 4 bases and 7 bases, with 16 bases remaining between them. Germline CDR1 reads SEHNR; CDR2 reads FQNEAQ (reference sequence). This CDR3 is 15 amino acids long. This CDR3 reads CASSSSGQGREKLFF. The CDR3 DNA is TGTGCCAGCAGCTCATCAGGGCAGGGGCGTGAAAAACTGTTTTTT.

V and J are TRBV19 and TRBJ1-4, with D uncertain. There are 15 residues in the CDR3. Deletions cut 3 bases from V and 0 bases from J, with 8 bases between. The V gene's germline CDR1 is LNHDA and CDR2 SQIVND (reference sequence). Here the CDR3 reads CASSISGATNEKLFF. CDR3 coding DNA: TGTGCCAGTAGTATTAGTGGAGCAACTAATGAAAAACTGTTTTTT. The whole variable domain, filled in from reference TRBV19 and TRBJ1-4, reads DGGITQSPKYLFRKEGQNVTLSCEQNLNHDAMYWYRQDPGQGLRLIYYSQIVNDFQKGDIAEGYSVSREKKESFPLTVTSAQKNPTAFYLCASSISGATNEKLFFGSGTQLSVL.

The rearrangement joins TRBV5-1 to TRBJ1-4; 7 bases are a match to TRBD1. CDR1 is SGHRS and CDR2 is YFSETQ in the germline V gene. V was pared by 4 bases and J by 4 bases, with 4 bases of the junction left unmatched. The CDR3 length is 14 residues. The CDR3 DNA reads TGCGCCAGCAGCCCACAGGGGATTAATGAAAAACTGTTTTTT. It is translated as CASSPQGINEKLFF.

This clonotype occurred a few times. The rearrangement joins TRBV15 to TRBJ2-5, with D possibly TRBD1 on 6 matching bases. The DNA end is a closer match to TRBJ2-1, so the J assignment may be wrong. The CDR3 consists of 13 residues. From germline, CDR1 is LNHNV and CDR2 YYDKDF (reference sequence). The CDR3 sequence is CATSGLGADEQFF. CDR3 nucleotides: TGTGCCACCAGCGGCCTGGGGGCGGATGAGCAGTTCTTC.

The gene calls are TRBV28 and TRBJ2-1; 10 positions agree with TRBD2. The CDR3 extends over 24 amino acids. Per the germline V gene, CDR1 is MDHEN and CDR2 is SYDVKM. With 5 bases clipped from V and 0 bases from J, the junction kept 28 bases outside the gene matches. CDR3 residues: CASSPLPWGSLDSGGPTSYNEQFF. The CDR3 bases are TGTGCCAGCAGTCCACTCCCGTGGGGCAGTCTTGATAGCGGGGGGCCCACCTCCTACAATGAGCAGTTCTTC.

On this clonotype itself: Its ends do not fully match the called genes, so a read error is possible. J is TRBJ2-7 and V is TRBV7-3; TRBD1 matches 9 bases. Germline-derived CDR1 and CDR2 are SGHTA and FQGTGA. The CDR3 sequence is 13 residues long. CDR3: CASSLNRDRAAFF. The CDR3 nucleotides read TGTGCCAGCAGCTTAAACCGGGACAGGGCCGCGTTCTTC.

The table lists this clonotype with a few counts. The rearrangement links TRBV4-1 to TRBJ2-2, with TRBD2 identical over 11 bases. CDR1 is MGHRA and CDR2 is YSYEKL in the germline V gene. V shed 2 bases and J 0 bases; nucleotides not matched to a gene: 8. This CDR3 is built from 19 residues. The CDR3 sequence is CASSQWGTSGNANTGELFF. The CDR3 DNA is TGCGCCAGCAGCCAATGGGGGACTAGCGGCAACGCGAACACCGGGGAGCTGTTTTTT.

This clonotype was detected only a few times. J is TRBJ2-5 and V is TRBV29-1; 10 positions agree with TRBD1. The junction had 9 bases not matched to a gene; V was cut back by 4 bases and J by 4 bases. The CDR3 is 15 amino acids. CDR1 and CDR2 (germline): SQVTM, ANQGSEA. The CDR3 here is CSVALGTGDSETQYF. As DNA, the CDR3 is TGCAGCGTTGCACTTGGGACAGGGGATTCAGAGACCCAGTACTTC.

This clonotype was found many times. CDR3 nucleotides: TGTGCCAGCAGTTCAGGGTCGGGCACAGATACGCAGTATTTT. Amino acids: CASSSGSGTDTQYF. The chain carries TRBV7-2 and TRBJ2-3; TRBD1 is a possible D gene (5 bases). CDR1 and CDR2 from the germline V gene are SGHTA and FQGNSA. The CDR3 is 14 residues long. V lost 6 bases, J lost 1 base, and 11 bases lay in between.

This clonotype was observed a handful of times. The chain combines TRBV4-1 with TRBJ2-5, with 8 bases matching TRBD2. The germline V gene encodes CDR1 MGHRA and CDR2 YSYEKL. The CDR3 length is 16 residues. With V trimmed by 0 bases and J by 4 bases, 7 bases remained unmatched. CDR3: CASSQDVTSGGETQYF. The CDR3 DNA is TGCGCCAGCAGCCAAGATGTCACTAGCGGTGGAGAGACCCAGTACTTC.

This chain joins TRBV2 and TRBJ2-3, with 8 bases fitting TRBD2. Looked up from germline, CDR1 is SNHLY and CDR2 is FYNNEI. The CDR3 spans 15 residues. V shed 5 bases, J shed 4 bases, and the junction held 8 bases outside the gene matches. The DNA of the CDR3 is TGTGCCAGCAGTAGAGATCTAGCGGGCTCAGATACGCAGTATTTT. It translates to CASSRDLAGSDTQYF. Full variable domain (outside the CDR3, taken from reference TRBV2 and TRBJ2-3): EPEVTQTPSHQVTQMGQEVILRCVPISNHLYFYWYRQILGQKVEFLVSFYNNEISEKSEIFDDQFSVERPDGSNFTLKIRSTKLEDSAMYFCASSRDLAGSDTQYFGPGTRLTVL.

The chain has TRBV6-5 and TRBJ2-3; 8 bases agree with TRBD2. The CDR3 is 15 residues long. Trimming took 2 bases from V and 3 from J; bases not matched to a gene: 4. Germline V gives CDR1 MNHEY, CDR2 SVGAGI. The CDR3 DNA reads TGTGCCAGCAGTTACCGGGGGGGCGTGACAGATACGCAGTATTTT. This gives the protein CASSYRGGVTDTQYF.

V usage is TRBV29-1 and J usage is TRBJ2-1; D is possibly TRBD1 or TRBD2 (5 bases each). The CDR3 consists of 13 residues. Trimming took off 8 bases at V and 0 bases at J, with 11 bases between the two ends. From germline, CDR1 is SQVTM and CDR2 ANQGSEA. The DNA for the CDR3 is TGCAGCACAGGACTGAGCTCCTACAATGAGCAGTTCTTC. This translates into CSTGLSSYNEQFF.

This clonotype was seen a handful of times. The rearrangement uses TRBV29-1 and TRBJ2-5, with 7 positions matching TRBD1. V shed 7 bases, J shed 2 bases, and the junction held 13 bases outside the gene matches. The germline V gene encodes CDR1 SQVTM and CDR2 ANQGSEA. This CDR3 contains 15 residues. The CDR3 DNA reads TGCAGCGCGGCCGGGACAGCCTCAGATCAAGAGACCCAGTACTTC. Translating gives CSAAGTASDQETQYF.

This clonotype turned up a few times. The V call is TRBV10-3, the J call TRBJ2-1; D is perhaps TRBD2 (5 bases). V lost 3 bases and J lost 6, with 9 bases in between. The CDR3 sequence is 13 residues long. From germline, CDR1 is ENHRY and CDR2 SYGVKD. In DNA form, the CDR3 reads TGTGCCATCAGTGATCGGGATACCAATGAGCAGTTCTTC. Protein product: CAISDRDTNEQFF.

The gene calls are TRBV7-2 and TRBJ2-4, with 7 bases lining up with TRBD2. The ends lost 0 bases at V and 8 bases at J; junction bases unmatched: 10. The CDR3 totals 16 residues. CDR1 and CDR2 from the germline V gene are SGHTA and FQGNSA. The DNA for the CDR3 is TGTGCCAGCAGCTTAGCGTTAGGCGGGAGTGGATACATTCAGTACTTC. Encoded protein: CASSLALGGSGYIQYF.